The 25 T cell receptor beta chains given below trace back to one sample, sequenced in a study of human T cells and chemical hapten exposure. TCRdb reprocessed the RACE reads with MiXCR, giving one entry per CDR3 protein. This sample has around 330,000 distinct CDR3 sequences, with 4.5% to 5.5% found just once. Time point noted: pre-sensitization, week 0. As for treatment: therapeutic diphenylcyclopropenone sensitization with weekly scalp DPC. The sequencing here drew on whole blood, taken in connection with sensitization to the hapten diphenylcyclopropenone (DPC). The origin of the receptors is a woman aged 18-29 years with alopecia areata. Some clones in this sample may be carry-over from other donors' samples.

This clonotype came up a few times. The chain links TRBV7-9 to TRBJ1-1; no reliable D call. V was clipped by 6 bases and J by 1 base, with 15 bases between them. Looked up from germline, CDR1 is SEHNR and CDR2 is FQNEAQ (reference sequence). This CDR3 region has 15 residues. CDR3 nucleotides: TGTGCCAGCAGTAGAGTTGGGGTCCCGAACACTGAAGCTTTCTTT. Amino acid sequence: CASSRVGVPNTEAFF.

This clonotype was found many times. CDR3 sequence reads: CSAREGDIIQPQHF. The CDR3 nucleotides are TGCAGTGCTAGAGAGGGGGACATCATCCAGCCCCAGCATTTT. The chain joins TRBV20-1 to TRBJ1-5, with D perhaps matching TRBD1 (6 bases). There are 14 residues in the CDR3. V lost 0 bases and J 7 bases, leaving 13 bases between the germline ends. Germline loops: CDR1 DFQATT, CDR2 SNEGSKA (reference sequence).

The CDR3 region is CASSLDLGIEAFF. The CDR3 DNA reads as TGCGCCAGCAGCTTGGATCTGGGGATTGAAGCTTTCTTT. V usage is TRBV5-1 and J usage is TRBJ1-1; no reliable D call. This CDR3 region has 13 residues. Trimming removed 0 bases from V and 7 bases from J, with 10 bases in between. Germline V gene sequence: CDR1 SGHRS, CDR2 YFSETQ. Supplemented by reference TRBV5-1 and TRBJ1-1, the full variable domain reads KAGVTQTPRYLIKTRGQQVTLSCSPISGHRSVSWYQQTPGQGLQFLFEYFSETQRNKGNFPGRFSGRQFSNSRSEMNVSTLELGDSALYLCASSLDLGIEAFFGQGTRLTVV.

This clonotype was seen ten or more times. This chain uses TRBV7-6 with TRBJ2-3; maybe TRBD2 (6 bases). The germline V gene has CDR1 SGHVS and CDR2 FNYEAQ. Trimming took off 1 base at V and 4 bases at J, with 9 bases between the two ends. The length of the CDR3 is 14 residues. For the CDR3, the DNA is TGTGCCAGCAGCTTAGGGACTACATCAGATACGCAGTATTTT. It translates to CASSLGTTSDTQYF. The full variable domain, completed using reference TRBV7-6 and TRBJ2-3, is GAGVSQSPRYKVTKRGQDVALRCDPISGHVSLYWYRQALGQGPEFLTYFNYEAQQDKSGLPNDRFSAERPEGSISTLTIQRTEQRDSAMYRCASSLGTTSDTQYFGPGTRLTVL.

This clonotype was seen many times. This chain connects TRBV20-1 to TRBJ2-7, with 7 bases identical to TRBD2. Germline V gene sequence: CDR1 DFQATT, CDR2 SNEGSKA (reference sequence). The CDR3 length is 15 residues. V trimming: 6 bases; J trimming: 3 bases; junction bases outside the gene matches: 14. CDR3 loop: CSARAPSGGLYEQYF. The CDR3 DNA sequence: TGCAGTGCCCGGGCGCCTAGCGGAGGCCTCTACGAGCAGTACTTC.

This clonotype came up many times. The chain couples TRBV6-6 to TRBJ2-6; unclear D gene. CDR3 length equals 11 residues. CDR1 and CDR2 (germline): MNHNY, SVGAGI (reference sequence). Trimming took 10 bases from V and 5 from J, leaving 6 bases between them. CDR3 in DNA: TGTGCCACTTTTAGGGCCAACGTCCTGACTTTC. Protein sequence: CATFRANVLTF.

This clonotype has more than one count but fewer than ten. The genes are TRBV20-1 and TRBJ1-6; D gene uncertain. V was shortened by 4 bases and J by 8 bases, with 9 bases between the two germline ends. CDR1 DFQATT and CDR2 SNEGSKA come from the germline V gene (reference sequence). This CDR3 contains 12 residues. The CDR3 DNA reads TGCAGTGCTAAAAGGAGCGATTCACCCCTCCACTTT. As protein: CSAKRSDSPLHF.

This rearrangement joins TRBV20-1 to TRBJ1-6; no reliable D call. In germline, CDR1 is DFQATT, CDR2 SNEGSKA (reference sequence). CDR3 size: 14 residues. Trimming removed 7 bases from V and 5 bases from J, with 15 bases in between. CDR3 sequence: CSVSSLFDNSPLHF. CDR3 nucleotides: TGCAGTGTAAGCAGTCTCTTCGATAATTCACCCCTCCACTTT.

In regard to this clonotype: Germline is not matched at one junction end, which may reflect a read error. The genes are TRBV3-1 and TRBJ1-2; no clear D gene. Germline V lookup: CDR1 LGHDT, CDR2 YNNKEL (reference sequence). This CDR3 contains 11 residues. The DNA for the CDR3 is TGTGCCAGCTCCCACCAGTCCTCGGCTTATTTC. Translated, it gives CASSHQSSAYF. Together with reference TRBV3-1 and TRBJ1-2, the CDR3 gives the full variable domain: DTAVSQTPKYLVTQMGNDKSIKCEQNLGHDTMYWYKQDSKKFLKIMFSYNNKELIINETVPNRFSPKSPDKAHLNLHINSLELGDSAVYFCASSHQSSAYFGSGTRLTVV.

This clonotype came up many times. The chain is built from TRBV3-1 and TRBJ1-6; D is unresolved. The V gene's germline CDR1 is LGHDT and CDR2 YNNKEL (reference sequence). Trimming removed 5 bases from V and 7 bases from J, with 12 bases in between. The CDR3 is 14 amino acids. The CDR3 region is CASSSANTNSPLHF. CDR3 nucleotides: TGTGCCAGCAGCTCCGCAAACACCAATTCACCCCTCCACTTT.

This clonotype was detected many times. The chain links TRBV19 to TRBJ1-5; D possibly corresponds to TRBD1 (5 bases). The germline gives CDR1 LNHDA, CDR2 SQIVND (reference sequence). The length of the CDR3 is 17 residues. The germline V and J ends were trimmed by 2 bases and 3 bases, with 17 bases remaining between them. The CDR3 region has the DNA TGTGCCAGTAGTATAAGACCGGTAGGGGCTATCAATCAGCCCCAGCATTTT. It is translated as CASSIRPVGAINQPQHF.

The chain uses TRBV5-1 and TRBJ2-4; D unclear. This CDR3 spans 13 amino acids. CDR1 SGHRS and CDR2 YFSETQ come from the germline V gene. V was cut by 6 bases and J by 11 bases, with 18 bases left in between. The CDR3 loop reads CASTPEDRTVQYF. CDR3 nucleotide sequence: TGCGCCAGCACACCCGAAGATCGTACGGTTCAGTACTTC.

This clonotype was counted at least ten times. The CDR3 sequence is CASSLKGTPSTDTQYF. The CDR3 DNA reads as TGTGCCAGCAGCTTAAAGGGTACCCCTAGCACAGATACGCAGTATTTT. This chain connects TRBV11-2 to TRBJ2-3, with D unresolved. V lost 2 bases and J 0 bases, leaving 12 bases between the germline ends. Germline CDR1 is SGHAT and CDR2 is FQNNGV. The CDR3 loop spans 16 amino acids.

The V call is TRBV9, the J call TRBJ2-3; D uncertain. The V and J ends lost 0 bases and 3 bases respectively, with 8 bases between them. The germline CDR1 and CDR2 sequences are SGDLS and YYNGEE. CDR3 size: 14 residues. As DNA, the CDR3 is TGTGCCAGCAGCGTAGTGGTCGAAACAGATACGCAGTATTTT. It translates to CASSVVVETDTQYF.

In this sample, this clonotype turned up many times. The chain recombines TRBV5-1 with TRBJ1-3; D gene unclear. Germline CDR1 reads SGHRS; CDR2 reads YFSETQ. This CDR3 is built from 13 residues. V was cut by 0 bases and J by 7 bases, with 8 bases left in between. The DNA for the CDR3 is TGCGCCAGCAGCTTGGAAGATCCGAACACCATATATTTT. It is translated as CASSLEDPNTIYF.

The chain combines TRBV4-3 with TRBJ2-3; D not certain. CDR1 is LGHNA, CDR2 YSLEER, per germline. Trimming removed 4 bases at V and 4 bases at J, with 9 bases between. This CDR3 has 13 residues. The CDR3 region is CASSPSLPDTQYF. As DNA, the CDR3 is TGCGCCAGCAGCCCCTCCCTACCAGATACGCAGTATTTT.

This clonotype was observed a handful of times. The chain is built from TRBV12-2 and TRBJ2-6; the table's D call TRBD1 went unverified against the DNA. TRBV12-2 constitutes a pseudogene. CDR3 length: 17 amino acids. CDR3 residues: CASRLGQGTPGANVLTF. The DNA for the CDR3 is TGTGCAAGTCGCTTAGGTCAGGGGACGCCTGGGGCCAACGTCCTGACTTTC.

Only a few counts were recorded for this clonotype. The chain carries TRBV7-2 and TRBJ2-7; D is ambiguous. CDR1 is SGHTA, CDR2 FQGNSA, per germline. V shed 4 bases and J shed 3 bases, with 13 bases lying between them. The CDR3 covers 14 residues. CDR3 loop: CASSYRPSSYEQYF. The CDR3 bases are TGTGCCAGCAGCTATAGACCGTCAAGCTACGAGCAGTACTTC.

This clonotype was detected only a few times. The rearrangement uses TRBV29-1 and TRBJ1-2, with TRBD1 matching over 7 bases. CDR1 and CDR2 from the germline V gene are SQVTM and ANQGSEA. CDR3 length: 12 amino acids. With V trimmed by 4 bases and J by 8 bases, 7 bases remained unmatched. The CDR3, as DNA: TGCAGCGTTGGAGGGGACAGCGCCGGCTACACCTTC. Translation: CSVGGDSAGYTF.

In this sample, this clonotype turned up many times. The chain couples TRBV6-1 to TRBJ2-3; D uncertain. V was shortened by 3 bases and J by 4 bases, with 14 bases between the two germline ends. The CDR3 runs to 15 residues. Germline values: CDR1 MNHNS, CDR2 SASEGT. In DNA, the CDR3 is TGTGCCAGCAGTGATAAGTCCGCAGCGTCAGATACGCAGTATTTT. It translates to CASSDKSAASDTQYF.

This clonotype was seen only a few times. The V gene is TRBV28, the J gene TRBJ2-3; D may be TRBD1 or TRBD2 (6 bases each). This CDR3 is 17 amino acids long. Germline-derived CDR1 and CDR2 are MDHEN and SYDVKM. Trimming removed 2 bases from V and 1 base from J, with 16 bases in between. CDR3: CASSLDGAGEGTDTQYF. The CDR3 DNA reads TGTGCCAGCAGTTTAGACGGGGCAGGGGAGGGCACAGATACGCAGTATTTT.

There are a few counts of this clonotype. V usage is TRBV7-2 and J usage is TRBJ1-6; TRBD1 is a possible D gene (6 bases). The CDR3 consists of 15 residues. Germline-derived CDR1 and CDR2 are SGHTA and FQGNSA. The V gene lost 4 bases and the J gene lost 9 bases, with 16 bases spanning the gap. For the CDR3, the DNA is TGTGCCAGCAGCTCCAGAGGGGGTCCGGGTTCACCCCTCCACTTT. It codes for CASSSRGGPGSPLHF.

This clonotype was counted between two and nine times. The chain recombines TRBV4-1 with TRBJ2-7; 9 bases fit TRBD1. The CDR3 length is 16 residues. Germline V gene lookup returns CDR1 MGHRA and CDR2 YSYEKL. V shed 0 bases, J shed 5 bases, and the junction held 8 bases outside the gene matches. CDR3 sequence (DNA): TGCGCCAGCAGCCAAGACGGGACAGGGTTTCTGCACGAGCAGTACTTC. This translates into CASSQDGTGFLHEQYF.

This clonotype came up many times. The chain couples TRBV6-1 to TRBJ1-1; 7 nucleotides match TRBD1. Germline V gene lookup returns CDR1 MNHNS and CDR2 SASEGT. This CDR3 is 15 amino acids long. V shed 7 bases and J 8 bases; nucleotides not matched to a gene: 16. CDR3: CASTIGGLQGTEAFF. CDR3 bases: TGTGCCAGCACCATAGGGGGCCTCCAGGGGACCGAAGCTTTCTTT.

Here the CDR3 reads CASSQPGQGRSPPLHF. DNA for the CDR3: TGTGCCAGCAGCCAACCGGGACAGGGACGTTCGCCACCCCTCCACTTT. The chain recombines TRBV4-2 with TRBJ1-6, with 9 bases aligning to TRBD1. Trimming took 2 bases from V and 11 from J; bases not matched to a gene: 10. Germline CDR1 LGHNA, CDR2 YNFKEQ. The CDR3 sequence is 16 residues long.